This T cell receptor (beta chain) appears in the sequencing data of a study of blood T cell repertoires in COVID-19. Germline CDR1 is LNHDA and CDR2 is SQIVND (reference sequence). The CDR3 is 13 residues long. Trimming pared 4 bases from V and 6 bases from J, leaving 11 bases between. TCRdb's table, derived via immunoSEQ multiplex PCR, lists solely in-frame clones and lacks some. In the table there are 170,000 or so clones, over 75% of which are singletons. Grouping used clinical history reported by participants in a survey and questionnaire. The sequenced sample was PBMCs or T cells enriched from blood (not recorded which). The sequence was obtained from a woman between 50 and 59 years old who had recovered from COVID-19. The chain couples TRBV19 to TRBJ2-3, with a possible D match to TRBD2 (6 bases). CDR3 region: CASSTGEADTQYF. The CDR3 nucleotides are TGTGCCAGTAGTACGGGAGAGGCGGATACGCAGTATTTT.